The clone carrying this TCR beta chain was counted between two and nine times. The sample is drawn from a study of T-cell memory formation after mild COVID-19. Using its own MiXCR run on the 5' RACE reads, TCRdb lists one record per CDR3 protein. The table records fewer than 450,000 distinct CDR3 sequences, under 25% of them present only once. Trimming cost V 2 bases and J 5 bases, with 15 bases left between them. The germline gives CDR1 SGHTA, CDR2 FQGNSA. This CDR3 spans 15 amino acids. The rearrangement links TRBV7-2 to TRBJ1-1; D is possibly TRBD1 (5 bases). Sequenced sample: PBMCs or a T cell subset sorted from them (not recorded which). This TCR was sampled from an adult woman who had mild COVID-19 (a few samples of this study predate the infection). Cell type and time point are not known. The CDR3 DNA reads TGTGCCAGCAGCTTAAATGCAGGGTCGAGGACTGAAGCTTTCTTT. Its translation: CASSLNAGSRTEAFF.